This section outlines one T cell receptor beta chain sequence together with its context. What it recognizes is unknown. The data were obtained in a study of CD8 T cells in Susac syndrome. Study-wide findings and caveats: That the number of individuals in its TCR sequencing and HLA analysis was relatively small was acknowledged by the study.

Random hexamers served to reverse transcribe roughly 0.5 to 1 ug RNA. The method of amplification for TCR beta CDR3 was immunoSEQ multiplex PCR, covering 54 Vbeta and 13 Jbeta. TCRdb re-derived calls from the immunoSEQ multiplex PCR reads in MiXCR, one entry per CDR3 protein. The sample holds around 130,000 distinct CDR3 sequences, about 93% seen once. The CDR3 is 15 residues long. CDR1 is LGHNA, CDR2 YNFKEQ, per germline. Unmatched junction bases numbered 4, after V lost 0 bases and J lost 5 bases. The sample was CD4+ T cells from PBMCs. The receptor comes from a human donor in good health. This chain joins TRBV4-2 and TRBJ2-7; TRBD2 agrees at 10 bases. CDR3 sequence: CASSQDLAGVDEQYF. In DNA form, the CDR3 reads TGTGCCAGCAGCCAAGATCTAGCGGGAGTGGACGAGCAGTACTTC.